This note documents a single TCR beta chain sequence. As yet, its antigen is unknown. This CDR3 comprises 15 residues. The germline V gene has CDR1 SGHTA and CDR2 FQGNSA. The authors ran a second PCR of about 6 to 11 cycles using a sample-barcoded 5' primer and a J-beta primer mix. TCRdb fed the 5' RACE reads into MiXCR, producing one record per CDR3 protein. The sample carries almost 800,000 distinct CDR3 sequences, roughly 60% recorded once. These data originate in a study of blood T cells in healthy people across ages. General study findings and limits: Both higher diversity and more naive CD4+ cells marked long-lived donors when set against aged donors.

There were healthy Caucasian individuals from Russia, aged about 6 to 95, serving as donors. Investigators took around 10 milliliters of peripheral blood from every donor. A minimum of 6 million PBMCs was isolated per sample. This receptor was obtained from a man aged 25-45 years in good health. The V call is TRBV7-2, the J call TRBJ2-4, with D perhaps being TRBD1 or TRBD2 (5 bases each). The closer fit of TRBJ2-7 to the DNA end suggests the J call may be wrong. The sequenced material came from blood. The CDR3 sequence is CASSPRWGGGGEQYF. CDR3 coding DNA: TGTGCCAGCAGCCCCAGGTGGGGCGGTGGGGGCGAGCAGTACTTC.